This T cell receptor beta chain emerged from a study of T cell changes during pregnancy in multiple sclerosis. CDR1 is GTSNPN, CDR2 SVGIG, per germline (reference sequence). V shed 2 bases, J shed 1 base, and the junction held 4 bases outside the gene matches. The CDR3 has 14 residues. Profiled with immunoSEQ multiplex PCR; TCRdb holds only in-frame clones, not every one. The table includes 80,000 to 100,000 clones, less than 95% detected once. The chain has TRBV30 and TRBJ2-5; TRBD1 matches at 7 bases. The source of this sequence is a female donor in good health, enrolled as a control in a pregnancy study. The starting material was peripheral blood, obtained in the second trimester of pregnancy. The CDR3 reads CAWSKTGIQETQYF. The CDR3 DNA reads TGTGCCTGGAGTAAGACAGGGATCCAAGAGACCCAGTACTTC.